This T cell receptor beta chain was captured by sequencing in a study of shared clonotypes between healthy human individuals. Worth noting for this clone: At one end, the junction sequence differs from germline, possibly due to a read error.

Each sorted subset replicate got 200 ng genomic DNA, around 29,000 genomes. Only in-frame clones appear in the TCRdb table, and some are missing; sequencing was by immunoSEQ multiplex PCR. The repertoire has 600,000 to 750,000 clones, around 72% of them found once; the top ten carry approximately 2%. This CDR3 has 12 residues. CDR1 is MDHEN and CDR2 is SYDVKM in the germline V gene. Material: memory CD4+ T cells sorted from blood. Stated subset: CD45RA-negative fraction. This TCR derives from a woman aged 25-40 years in good health. This chain joins TRBV28 and TRBJ2-3, with 15 nucleotides matching TRBD2. CDR3 nucleotides: TGTGCCAGCAGTGGGGGGACTAGCGGGAGGAGTTTT. Amino acid sequence: CASSGGTSGRSF.